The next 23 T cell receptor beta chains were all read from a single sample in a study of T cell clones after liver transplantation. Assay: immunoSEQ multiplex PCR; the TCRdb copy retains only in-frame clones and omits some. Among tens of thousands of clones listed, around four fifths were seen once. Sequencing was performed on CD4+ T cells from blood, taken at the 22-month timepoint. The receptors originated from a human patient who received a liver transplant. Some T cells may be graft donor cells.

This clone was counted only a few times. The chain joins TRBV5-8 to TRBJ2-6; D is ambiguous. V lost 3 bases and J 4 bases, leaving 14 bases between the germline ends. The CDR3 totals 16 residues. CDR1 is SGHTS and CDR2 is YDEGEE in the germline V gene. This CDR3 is CASSSNGAGGANVLTF. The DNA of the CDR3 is TGTGCCAGCAGCTCAAACGGAGCTGGGGGGGCCAACGTCCTGACTTTC.

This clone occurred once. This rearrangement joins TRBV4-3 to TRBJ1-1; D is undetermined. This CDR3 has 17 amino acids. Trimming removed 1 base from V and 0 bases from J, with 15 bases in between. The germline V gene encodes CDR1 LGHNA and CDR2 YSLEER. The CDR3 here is CASSQGIGYIVNTEAFF. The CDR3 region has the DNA TGCGCCAGCAGCCAAGGTATTGGATACATCGTGAACACTGAAGCTTTCTTT.

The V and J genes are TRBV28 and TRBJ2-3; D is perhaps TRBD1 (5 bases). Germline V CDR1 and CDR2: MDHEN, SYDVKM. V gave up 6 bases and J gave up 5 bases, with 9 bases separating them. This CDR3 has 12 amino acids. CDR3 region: CASREDRDTQYF. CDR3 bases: TGTGCCAGCAGAGAAGACAGAGATACGCAGTATTTT.

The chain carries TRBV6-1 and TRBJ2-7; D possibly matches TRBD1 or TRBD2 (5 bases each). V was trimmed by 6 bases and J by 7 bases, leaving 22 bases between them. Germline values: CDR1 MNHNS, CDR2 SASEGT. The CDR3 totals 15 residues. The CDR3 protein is CASSGTQGRGREQYF. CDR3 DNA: TGTGCCAGCAGCGGGACCCAGGGCCGAGGAAGGGAGCAGTACTTC.

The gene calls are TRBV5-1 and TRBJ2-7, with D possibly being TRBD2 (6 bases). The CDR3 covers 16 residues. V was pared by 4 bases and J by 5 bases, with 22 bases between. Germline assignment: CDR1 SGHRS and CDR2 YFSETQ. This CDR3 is CASSLGGSVPVDEQYF. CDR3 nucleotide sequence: TGCGCCAGCAGCCTCGGGGGATCCGTGCCGGTGGACGAGCAGTACTTC.

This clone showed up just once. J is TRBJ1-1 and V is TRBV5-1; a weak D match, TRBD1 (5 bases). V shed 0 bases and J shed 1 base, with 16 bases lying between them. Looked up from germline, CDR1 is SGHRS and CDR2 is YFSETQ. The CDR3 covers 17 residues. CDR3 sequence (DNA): TGCGCCAGCAGCTTGGGTTTCTGGGGGTTGGGGAACACTGAAGCTTTCTTT. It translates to CASSLGFWGLGNTEAFF.

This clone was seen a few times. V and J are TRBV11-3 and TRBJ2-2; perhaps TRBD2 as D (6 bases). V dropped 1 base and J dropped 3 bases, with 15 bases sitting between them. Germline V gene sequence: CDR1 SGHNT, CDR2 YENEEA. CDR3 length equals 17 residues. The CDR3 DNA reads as TGTGCCAGCAGCTTAGCCGGGGGACGGTTTGACACCGGGGAGCTGTTTTTT. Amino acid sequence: CASSLAGGRFDTGELFF.

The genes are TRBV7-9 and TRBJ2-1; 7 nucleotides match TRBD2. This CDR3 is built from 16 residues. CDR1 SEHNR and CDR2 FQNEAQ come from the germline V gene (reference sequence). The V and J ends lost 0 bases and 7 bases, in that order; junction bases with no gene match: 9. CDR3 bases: TGTGCCAGCAGCTTAGCGGGAGGGGAGTGGTGGAATGAGCAGTTCTTC. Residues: CASSLAGGEWWNEQFF.

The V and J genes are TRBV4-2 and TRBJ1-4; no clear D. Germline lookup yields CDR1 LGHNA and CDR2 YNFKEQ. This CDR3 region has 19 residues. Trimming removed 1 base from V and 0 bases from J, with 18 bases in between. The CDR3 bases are TGTGCCAGCAGCCAAGGAATATTGAGGCAGTTAGCAACTAATGAAAAACTGTTTTTT. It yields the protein CASSQGILRQLATNEKLFF.

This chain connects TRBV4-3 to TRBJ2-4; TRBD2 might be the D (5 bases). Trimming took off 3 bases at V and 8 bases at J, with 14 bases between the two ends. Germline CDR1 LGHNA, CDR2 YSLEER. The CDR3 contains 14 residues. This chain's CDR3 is CASSQRGRSDIQYF. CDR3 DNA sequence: TGCGCCAGCAGCCAGCGAGGGAGATCTGACATTCAGTACTTC.

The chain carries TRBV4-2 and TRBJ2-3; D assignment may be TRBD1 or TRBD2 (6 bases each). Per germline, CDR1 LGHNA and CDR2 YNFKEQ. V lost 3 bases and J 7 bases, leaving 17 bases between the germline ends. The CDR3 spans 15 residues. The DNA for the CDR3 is TGTGCCAGCAGCCAGCAATCGGGGGCACTAAATACGCAGTATTTT. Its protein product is CASSQQSGALNTQYF.

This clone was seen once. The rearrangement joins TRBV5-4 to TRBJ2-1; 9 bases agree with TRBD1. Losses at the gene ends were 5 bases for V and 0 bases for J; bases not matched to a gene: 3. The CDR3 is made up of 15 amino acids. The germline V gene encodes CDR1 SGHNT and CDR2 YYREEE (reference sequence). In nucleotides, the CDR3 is TGTGCCAGCAGACCGGACAGGGGCTCCTACAATGAGCAGTTCTTC. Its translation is CASRPDRGSYNEQFF.

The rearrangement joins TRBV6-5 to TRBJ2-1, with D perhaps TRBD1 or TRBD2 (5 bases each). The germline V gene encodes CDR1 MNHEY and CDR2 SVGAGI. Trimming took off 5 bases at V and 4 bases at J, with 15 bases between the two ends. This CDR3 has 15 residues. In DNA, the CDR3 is TGTGCCAGCAGTCAAACCGGGACCTTATACAATGAGCAGTTCTTC. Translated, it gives CASSQTGTLYNEQFF.

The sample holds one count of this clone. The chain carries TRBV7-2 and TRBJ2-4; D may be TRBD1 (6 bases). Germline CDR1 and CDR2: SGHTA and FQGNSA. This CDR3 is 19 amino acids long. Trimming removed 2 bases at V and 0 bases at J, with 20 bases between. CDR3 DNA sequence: TGTGCCAGCAGCTTAAAGTTGAGTGGCAGGGGAGAAGCCAAAAACATTCAGTACTTC. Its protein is CASSLKLSGRGEAKNIQYF.

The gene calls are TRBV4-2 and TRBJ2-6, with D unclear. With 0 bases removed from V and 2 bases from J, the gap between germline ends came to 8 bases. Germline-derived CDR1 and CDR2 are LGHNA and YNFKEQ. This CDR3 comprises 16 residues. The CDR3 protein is CASSQDFRTGANVLTF. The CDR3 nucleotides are TGTGCCAGCAGCCAAGATTTTAGGACTGGGGCCAACGTCCTGACTTTC.

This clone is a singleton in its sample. CDR3 bases: TGTGCCAGCAGGTCCCGCCGAGAAGCGGGACTAGATACGCAGTATTTT. It encodes CASRSRREAGLDTQYF. This sequence joins TRBV6-6 and TRBJ2-3, with 7 bases matching TRBD2. The CDR3 has 16 residues. V lost 6 bases, J lost 5 bases, and 14 bases stayed unmatched. The germline CDR1 and CDR2 sequences are MNHNY and SVGAGI (reference sequence).

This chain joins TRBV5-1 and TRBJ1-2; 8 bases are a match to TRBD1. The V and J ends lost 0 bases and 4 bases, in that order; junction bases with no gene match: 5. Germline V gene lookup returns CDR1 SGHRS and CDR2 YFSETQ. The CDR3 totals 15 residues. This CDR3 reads CASSLVGQGVYGYTF. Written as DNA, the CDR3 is TGCGCCAGCAGCTTGGTAGGACAGGGTGTCTATGGCTACACCTTC.

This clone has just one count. The CDR3 protein is CASSPDRGQGQIAKNIQYF. The CDR3 nucleotides are TGCGCCAGCAGCCCAGACCGCGGACAGGGCCAAATAGCCAAAAACATTCAGTACTTC. J is TRBJ2-4 and V is TRBV4-1; 8 bases are a match to TRBD1. V lost 4 bases to trimming and J lost 0 bases; unmatched junction nucleotides: 14. Germline V gene data show CDR1 as MGHRA and CDR2 as YSYEKL. This CDR3 has 19 amino acids.

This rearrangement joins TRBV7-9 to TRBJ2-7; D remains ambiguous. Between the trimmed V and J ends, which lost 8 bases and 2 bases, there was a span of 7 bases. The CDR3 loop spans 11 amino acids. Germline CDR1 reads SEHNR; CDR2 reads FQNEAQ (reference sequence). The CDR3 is CASSHTYEQYF. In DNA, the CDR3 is TGTGCCAGCTCTCATACCTACGAGCAGTACTTC.

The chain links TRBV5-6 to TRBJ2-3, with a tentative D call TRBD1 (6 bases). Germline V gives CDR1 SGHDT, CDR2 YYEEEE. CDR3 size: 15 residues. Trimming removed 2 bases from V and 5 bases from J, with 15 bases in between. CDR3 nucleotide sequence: TGTGCCAGCAGCTTAGGAACAGGGTGGATAGATACGCAGTATTTT. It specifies CASSLGTGWIDTQYF.

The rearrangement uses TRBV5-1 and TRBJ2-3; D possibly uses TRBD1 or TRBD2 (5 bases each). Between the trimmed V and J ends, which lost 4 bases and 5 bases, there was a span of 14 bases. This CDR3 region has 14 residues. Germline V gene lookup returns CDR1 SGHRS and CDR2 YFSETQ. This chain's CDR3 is CASSPLAGGDTQYF. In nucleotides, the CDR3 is TGCGCCAGCAGCCCCTTGGCTGGGGGAGATACGCAGTATTTT.

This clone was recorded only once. CDR3 loop: CASKVGPYTGELFF. For the CDR3, the DNA is TGTGCCAGCAAGGTCGGACCCTACACCGGGGAGCTGTTTTTT. V gene TRBV6-4 combines with J gene TRBJ2-2; D is uncertain. The length of the CDR3 is 14 residues. The V gene lost 7 bases and the J gene lost 3 bases, with 12 bases spanning the gap. From germline, CDR1 is MRHNA and CDR2 SNTAGT.

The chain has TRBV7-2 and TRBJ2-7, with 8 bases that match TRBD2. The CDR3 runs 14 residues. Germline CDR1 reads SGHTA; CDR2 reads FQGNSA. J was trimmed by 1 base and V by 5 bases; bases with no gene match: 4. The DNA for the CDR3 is TGTGCCAGCAGCGTAACTAGCGGATCCTACGAGCAGTACTTC. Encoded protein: CASSVTSGSYEQYF.